What follows is one T cell receptor beta chain and its context. Its antigen is unidentified. Germline V CDR1 and CDR2: SGHVS, FNYEAQ. V dropped 4 bases and J dropped 0 bases, with 13 bases sitting between them. CDR3 length: 15 residues. Patients were ineligible given autoimmune disease history or systemic immunosuppression. Data came from immunoSEQ multiplex PCR; TCRdb stores just in-frame clones and leaves some out. This sample has around 30,000 clones, with 91% found just once. The data were obtained in a study of OX40 agonist ivuxolimab in advanced cancers. Notes on the study in general: At 0.1 to 3.0 mg/kg and by week 6, clonal expansion occurred in CD4+ and CD8+ blood T cells.

The material was CD4+ or CD8+ T cells sorted from blood, obtained in a trial of the OX40 agonist ivuxolimab. The V call is TRBV7-6, the J call TRBJ2-7; D unclear. The receptor's source is an adult with an advanced solid tumor such as melanoma, head and neck, liver or kidney cancer. CDR3 DNA sequence: TGTGCCAGCAGCTCTTATCCCGAACGCTCCTACGAGCAGTACTTC. It yields the protein CASSSYPERSYEQYF. The full variable domain, in which reference TRBV7-6 and TRBJ2-7 provide the parts outside the CDR3, is GAGVSQSPRYKVTKRGQDVALRCDPISGHVSLYWYRQALGQGPEFLTYFNYEAQQDKSGLPNDRFSAERPEGSISTLTIQRTEQRDSAMYRCASSSYPERSYEQYFGPGTRLTVT.